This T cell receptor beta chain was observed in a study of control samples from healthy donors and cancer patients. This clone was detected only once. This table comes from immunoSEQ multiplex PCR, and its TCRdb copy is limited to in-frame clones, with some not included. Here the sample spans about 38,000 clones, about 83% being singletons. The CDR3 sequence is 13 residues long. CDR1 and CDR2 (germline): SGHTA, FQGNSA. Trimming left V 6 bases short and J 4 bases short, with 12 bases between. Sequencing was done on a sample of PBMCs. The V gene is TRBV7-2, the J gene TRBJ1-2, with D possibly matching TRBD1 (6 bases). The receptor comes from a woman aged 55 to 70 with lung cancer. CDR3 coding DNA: TGTGCCAGCAGTTTCGGACAGCGCTATGGCTACACCTTC. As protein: CASSFGQRYGYTF.